One T cell receptor beta chain is described in this entry. The CDR3 sequence is 14 residues long. V dropped 3 bases and J dropped 5 bases, with 10 bases sitting between them. Germline V CDR1 and CDR2: MNHGY, SVAAGI. Researchers amplified the TCR beta CDR3 regions from RNA transcripts. A set of HTBI primers served as the primers for a first-round RT-PCR of the TCR CDR3. Via MiXCR, TCRdb re-called the multiplex PCR reads, giving one row per CDR3 protein. The data contain hundreds of thousands of distinct CDR3 sequences, about 15% of them singletons. These data originate in a study of T cells in Graves' hyperthyroidism and ophthalmopathy. Overall study context: Sampling of peripheral blood happened at initial diagnosis, prior to any treatment.

The rearrangement joins TRBV6-9 to TRBJ1-4; a weak D match, TRBD1 (5 bases). This receptor was identified in a woman between 18 and 29 years old with Graves' hyperthyroidism. The sample comprised blood. The CDR3: CASSYRAENEKLFF. DNA of the CDR3: TGTGCCAGCAGTTACAGGGCAGAGAATGAAAAACTGTTTTTT.